Below, 9 T cell receptor beta chains from the same sample are listed, as sequenced in a study of spatial heterogeneity in lung cancer (dated by TCRdb to between 2018 and 2021). On the study overall, not on this receptor specifically: The tumor nonsynonymous mutation count correlated with the number of expanded alpha and beta TCRs within the tumor.

Libraries were built with 5' RACE. Sequencing used a NextSeq 500. The raw public reads went through TCRdb reprocessing: fastp at Q25, MiXCR clone calling, in-frame beta chains kept. A single entry per CDR3 protein holds the most common genes and DNA from its merged rows. This sample comprises over 15,000 distinct CDR3 sequences, 6.2% of them detected only once. The leading ten clones occupy around 7% of the sample. Per the publication, the time point label means: sample taken at primary tumor resection. Their antigens remain unidentified. The source was lung tumor tissue, collected at surgery. The source is a male donor with early-stage non-small cell lung cancer.

In its sample, this clonotype is medium-sized (0.01 to 0.1%). Being off target in a library aimed at alpha chains, this beta chain has a size of little meaning. This chain joins TRBV5-4 and TRBJ2-7, with 9 bases that match TRBD1. CDR1 is SGHNT, CDR2 YYREEE, per germline (reference sequence). The CDR3 totals 16 residues. The V gene end was trimmed by 1 base and the J gene end by 3 bases; junction bases not matched to a gene: 8. The CDR3 reads CASSLYPGQGNYEQYF. CDR3 in DNA: TGTGCCAGCAGCTTGTATCCGGGACAGGGAAACTACGAGCAGTACTTC.

This clonotype is medium-sized in the sample. This beta chain represents an off-target read in a library built for alpha chains; its size is of limited meaning. The chain links TRBV18 to TRBJ1-5; a possible D gene is TRBD1 (6 bases). The CDR3 is 13 residues long. V lost 8 bases, J lost 6 bases, and 14 bases lay in between. Germline V gene sequence: CDR1 KGHSH, CDR2 LQKENI. The CDR3 loop reads CASRPGGGQPQHF. The CDR3 bases are TGTGCCAGCCGCCCCGGGGGCGGTCAGCCCCAGCATTTT.

There are many counts of this clonotype. A library made for alpha chains picked up this beta chain off target, so its size means little. The chain is built from TRBV5-1 and TRBJ2-7, with D unresolved. V was cut by 4 bases and J by 5 bases, with 16 bases left in between. The CDR3 runs to 14 residues. Germline CDR1 and CDR2: SGHRS and YFSETQ. CDR3 loop: CASSRPGPRNEQYF. Written as DNA, the CDR3 is TGCGCCAGCAGCAGACCGGGCCCAAGGAACGAGCAGTACTTC. Together with reference TRBV5-1 and TRBJ2-7, the CDR3 gives the full variable domain: KAGVTQTPRYLIKTRGQQVTLSCSPISGHRSVSWYQQTPGQGLQFLFEYFSETQRNKGNFPGRFSGRQFSNSRSEMNVSTLELGDSALYLCASSRPGPRNEQYFGPGTRLTVT.

This clonotype was detected ten times or more. The size of this beta chain means little, since it is a stray read in a library made for alpha chains. The V and J genes are TRBV6-6 and TRBJ1-2; TRBD1 might be the D (5 bases). The CDR3 runs to 12 residues. The germline V gene encodes CDR1 MNHNY and CDR2 SVGAGI (reference sequence). Trimming took off 6 bases at V and 5 bases at J, with 10 bases between the two ends. In DNA form, the CDR3 reads TGTGCCAGCAGCCTGACAGCTTATGGCTACACCTTC. It codes for CASSLTAYGYTF.

The sample holds a few counts of this clonotype. This beta chain came through as a stray read in a library set up for alpha chains, and its size says little. V is TRBV7-2 and J is TRBJ2-7; the match to TRBD2 covers 7 bases. CDR1 SGHTA and CDR2 FQGNSA come from the germline V gene. After removal of 5 bases from V and 2 bases from J, the junction contained 9 bases not matched to a gene. The CDR3 is made up of 15 amino acids. As DNA, the CDR3 is TGTGCCAGCAGCCCAGAGGCTAGCGGTCCCTACGAGCAGTACTTC. This codes for CASSPEASGPYEQYF.

This clonotype was detected ten times or more. As an off-target read in a library built for alpha chains, this beta chain has a frequency of little significance. The chain carries TRBV29-1 and TRBJ2-3; TRBD1 is a possible D gene (5 bases). The V gene's germline CDR1 is SQVTM and CDR2 ANQGSEA. V was clipped by 4 bases and J by 1 base, with 15 bases between them. CDR3 length equals 15 residues. CDR3 amino acids: CSVASREVGTDTQYF. CDR3 DNA sequence: TGCAGCGTTGCCTCCAGGGAAGTGGGCACAGATACGCAGTATTTT.

By share of the sample, this clonotype is medium-sized (0.01 to 0.1%). This beta chain is a stray sequence in a library constructed for alpha chains; its clone size is not meaningful. The chain couples TRBV7-2 to TRBJ2-7, with D possibly matching TRBD2 (6 bases). Germline V gene lookup returns CDR1 SGHTA and CDR2 FQGNSA. V lost 1 base and J 6 bases, leaving 16 bases between the germline ends. The CDR3 totals 15 residues. The CDR3 DNA sequence: TGTGCCAGCAGCTTAGTGGTCAGGGAGGACCTCGAGCAGTACTTC. It codes for CASSLVVREDLEQYF.

This clonotype was observed a few times. This beta chain is a stray sequence in a library constructed for alpha chains; its clone size is not meaningful. The V call is TRBV5-4, the J call TRBJ2-4, with 7 positions matching TRBD1. The CDR3 is 14 amino acids. V lost 0 bases to trimming and J lost 8 bases; unmatched junction nucleotides: 5. Germline values: CDR1 SGHNT, CDR2 YYREEE (reference sequence). CDR3 DNA: TGTGCCAGCAGCTTGGTACAGGGGAGTGACATTCAGTACTTC. This codes for CASSLVQGSDIQYF.

This clonotype appeared many times. This beta chain came through as a stray read in a library set up for alpha chains, and its size says little. The chain employs TRBV12-3 or TRBV12-4 and TRBJ1-3; D ambiguous. V was shortened by 6 bases and J by 3 bases, with 9 bases between the two germline ends. The CDR3 is 13 amino acids. The CDR3, as DNA: TGTGCCAGCAGGCGAGGACTTGGAAACACCATATATTTT. It translates to CASRRGLGNTIYF.